This entry lists 18 T cell receptor beta chains sequenced from one sample in a study of glioma-infiltrating T cells (TCRdb year 2016). The instrument given in TCRdb is Illumina MiSeq. TCR alpha and beta CDR3 regions were amplified with the iRepertoire nested amplicon-rescue multiplex PCR (arm-PCR) platform from RNA. Starting from the raw public reads, TCRdb applied fastp trimming at Q25, assembled clones with MiXCR and retained in-frame beta chains. Every CDR3 protein is listed once, alongside the most common genes and DNA of its rows. Across this sample there are approximately 120,000 distinct CDR3 sequences, with roughly 24% seen only once. The ten largest clones represent approximately 14% of the sample. What was sequenced was glioma tissue, nonneoplastic brain tissue, or PBMCs (not recorded which). The receptors derive from a human donor with low-grade glioma or glioblastoma, undergoing nonglioma brain surgery, or in good health (not recorded which).

The V gene is TRBV20-1, the J gene TRBJ1-5, with a tentative D call TRBD1 (5 bases). V lost 1 base to trimming and J lost 3 bases, with 10 bases between them. The germline V gene has CDR1 DFQATT and CDR2 SNEGSKA (reference sequence). The CDR3 has 14 amino acids. The chain's CDR3 is CSARVPGTNQPQHF. For the CDR3, the DNA is TGCAGTGCTAGAGTTCCGGGGACCAATCAGCCCCAGCATTTT.

The V gene is TRBV24-1, the J gene TRBJ2-2; either TRBD1 or TRBD2 may fit D (5 bases each). The germline V gene encodes CDR1 KGHDR and CDR2 SFDVKD. The V and J ends lost 3 bases and 7 bases respectively, with 14 bases between them. CDR3 size: 15 residues. The CDR3 region is CATSDPGTRRGELFF. In DNA, the CDR3 is TGTGCCACCAGTGATCCCGGGACGCGTCGCGGGGAGCTGTTTTTT.

As regards this clonotype: Since a much larger clone is just one base distant, this may be a read error. This chain joins TRBV19 and TRBJ2-5; the D gene is possibly TRBD2 (6 bases). CDR1 and CDR2 from the germline V gene are LNHDA and SQIVND (reference sequence). There are 14 residues in the CDR3. DNA of the CDR3: TGTGTCACCGGGCCCGGGAGTTCCCGAGAGACCCAGTACTTC. As protein: CVTGPGSSRETQYF.

The V gene is TRBV27, the J gene TRBJ2-7, with D perhaps matching TRBD2 (6 bases). The V end lost 3 bases, the J end lost 4 bases, and 13 bases lay between the germline ends. Germline CDR1 reads MNHEY; CDR2 reads SMNVEV (reference sequence). The CDR3 runs to 14 residues. CDR3 sequence: CASSLQEGGYEQYF. As DNA, the CDR3 is TGTGCCAGCAGTTTGCAAGAGGGAGGTTACGAGCAGTACTTC.

This clonotype was recorded at least ten times. The gene calls are TRBV20-1 and TRBJ2-5; no clear D. The CDR3 sequence is 12 residues long. Trimming removed 3 bases at V and 2 bases at J, with 7 bases between. Germline V gene data show CDR1 as DFQATT and CDR2 as SNEGSKA (reference sequence). DNA of the CDR3: TGCAGTGCTAGTAACAGTCAAGAGACCCAGTACTTC. This translates into CSASNSQETQYF.

The sample holds many counts of this clonotype. This rearrangement joins TRBV18 to TRBJ1-1, with D maybe TRBD1 (5 bases). In germline, CDR1 is KGHSH, CDR2 LQKENI. The germline V and J ends were trimmed by 3 bases and 1 base, with 9 bases remaining between them. The CDR3 runs to 14 residues. CDR3 protein: CASSPPGGNTEAFF. The DNA of the CDR3 is TGTGCCAGCTCACCCCCGGGGGGGAACACTGAAGCTTTCTTT. Full variable domain (missing parts from reference TRBV18 and TRBJ1-1): NAGVMQNPRHLVRRRGQEARLRCSPMKGHSHVYWYRQLPEEGLKFMVYLQKENIIDESGMPKERFSAEFPKEGPSILRIQQVVRGDSAAYFCASSPPGGNTEAFFGQGTRLTVV.

This clonotype was detected many times. This chain uses TRBV12-3 or TRBV12-4 with TRBJ1-3; D not certain. V lost 6 bases and J 8 bases, leaving 17 bases between the germline ends. This CDR3 has 14 amino acids. CDR3 coding DNA: TGTGCCAGCAGGATCGACATGGGTGGGCACACCATATATTTT. Its protein product is CASRIDMGGHTIYF.

This clonotype was observed many times. The chain has TRBV6-1 and TRBJ2-1, with TRBD2 matching 8 bases. V gave up 4 bases and J gave up 9 bases; unmatched junction bases: 8. CDR1 is MNHNS, CDR2 SASEGT, per germline. This CDR3 is 14 amino acids long. In DNA, the CDR3 is TGTGCCAGCAGTGCAACTGGGACTAGAAGTGAGCAGTTCTTC. This gives the protein CASSATGTRSEQFF.

The chain carries TRBV5-8 and TRBJ2-7; 7 positions agree with TRBD2. The J segment lost 3 bases and the V segment lost 1 base, leaving 13 bases of the junction unmatched. This CDR3 comprises 17 residues. Germline V gene data show CDR1 as SGHTS and CDR2 as YDEGEE. In nucleotides, the CDR3 is TGTGCCAGCAGCTTGCTTCCTAGCGGACGAGCCCTCTACGAGCAGTACTTC. Translating it yields CASSLLPSGRALYEQYF.

This clonotype was seen only a few times. V and J are TRBV5-5 and TRBJ2-3, with TRBD1 matching 7 bases. The J segment lost 0 bases and the V segment lost 4 bases, leaving 8 bases of the junction unmatched. From germline, CDR1 is SGHKS and CDR2 YYEKEE (reference sequence). CDR3 size: 16 residues. The CDR3 is CASSTGTDPSTDTQYF. The CDR3 bases are TGTGCCAGCAGCACCGGGACAGACCCTAGCACAGATACGCAGTATTTT.

This clonotype appeared once. This could be a read error, since a much larger clone is one nucleotide away. V and J are TRBV2 and TRBJ1-1; D remains ambiguous. Looked up from germline, CDR1 is SNHLY and CDR2 is FYNNEI. Deletions cut 2 bases from V and 0 bases from J, with 7 bases between. The CDR3 contains 14 residues. The CDR3: CASSEQVLNTEAFF. CDR3 nucleotides: TGTGCCAGCAGTGAACAGGTGCTGAACACTGAAGCTTTCTTT.

This clonotype was seen at least ten times. V and J are TRBV24-1 and TRBJ2-3; 9 nucleotides align to TRBD2. Germline V gene data show CDR1 as KGHDR and CDR2 as SFDVKD. This CDR3 has 16 residues. The ends lost 3 bases at V and 2 bases at J; junction bases unmatched: 5. The CDR3 nucleotides are TGTGCCACCAGTGATCACGGACTAGCGATCACAGATACGCAGTATTTT. Translating it yields CATSDHGLAITDTQYF.

Only a few counts were recorded for this clonotype. The chain couples TRBV3-1 to TRBJ1-5, with 8 bases fitting TRBD1. CDR3 length: 21 amino acids. Germline lookup yields CDR1 LGHDT and CDR2 YNNKEL (reference sequence). J was trimmed by 1 base and V by 0 bases; bases with no gene match: 17. The CDR3 coding sequence is TGTGCCAGCAGCCAAGATCCGTTGGACAGGGAGGAGATTTGGAGCAATCAGCCCCAGCATTTT. Translated: CASSQDPLDREEIWSNQPQHF.

The chain carries TRBV30 and TRBJ2-7; D unresolved. The CDR3 contains 14 residues. CDR1 and CDR2 (germline): GTSNPN, SVGIG (reference sequence). Trimming shortened V by 0 bases and J by 0 bases, and 9 bases separated the two germline ends. Written as DNA, the CDR3 is TGTGCCTGGAGTGTCGCCACCGGCTCCTACGAGCAGTACTTC. This sequence encodes CAWSVATGSYEQYF. Drawing the rest from reference TRBV30 and TRBJ2-7, the complete variable domain is SQTIHQWPATLVQPVGSPLSLECTVEGTSNPNLYWYRQAAGRGLQLLFYSVGIGQISSEVPQNLSASRPQDRQFILSSKKLLLSDSGFYLCAWSVATGSYEQYFGPGTRLTVT.

This clonotype turned up a few times. The chain couples TRBV9 to TRBJ2-5; no reliable D call. Germline assignment: CDR1 SGDLS and CDR2 YYNGEE. The CDR3 totals 13 residues. V was clipped by 1 base and J by 1 base, with 5 bases between them. Here the CDR3 DNA reads TGTGCCAGCAGCGTATCTAGCCAAGAGACCCAGTACTTC. It codes for CASSVSSQETQYF.

This clonotype was picked up a small number of times. The rearrangement uses TRBV12-3 or TRBV12-4 and TRBJ2-1, with 16 nucleotides matching TRBD2. V was clipped by 6 bases and J by 8 bases; unmatched bases: 7. The CDR3 is 16 residues long. The CDR3 coding sequence is TGTGCCAGCAGCCCAGGGACTAGCGGGAGGGGGTATGAGCAGTTCTTC. Translation: CASSPGTSGRGYEQFF.

This clonotype was seen repeatedly, ten times or more. This sequence may be a read error, since a much larger clone differs from it by one base. V is TRBV20-1 and J is TRBJ2-3, with TRBD2 identical over 12 bases. This CDR3 is built from 21 residues. Germline V gene sequence: CDR1 DFQATT, CDR2 SNEGSKA (reference sequence). CDR3 sequence: CGARAFGDNLLAGGPSDTQYF. In DNA, the CDR3 is TGCGGTGCTAGAGCATTCGGGGACAACCTTCTAGCGGGAGGGCCCTCGGATACGCAGTATTTT.

This clonotype has ten or more counts. The rearrangement links TRBV29-1 to TRBJ2-5; the D gene is possibly TRBD2 (5 bases). The V gene's germline CDR1 is SQVTM and CDR2 ANQGSEA. This CDR3 is built from 12 residues. The germline V and J ends were trimmed by 4 bases and 4 bases, with 10 bases remaining between them. The CDR3 DNA reads as TGCAGCGTTGTAGTCGGGGTAGAGACCCAGTACTTC. This translates into CSVVVGVETQYF.